Below are 20 T cell receptor beta chains sequenced from a single sample in a study of blood T cell repertoires in COVID-19. The data were produced by immunoSEQ multiplex PCR, yet TCRdb's version contains in-frame clones alone and is incomplete. In the table there are a few hundred thousand clones, around 92% of which are singletons. Sequencing was performed on peripheral blood. The origin of the receptors is a person aged 18 to 35 with COVID-19, enrolled during active disease.

The rearrangement uses TRBV27 and TRBJ1-3; TRBD1 might be the D (5 bases). Germline assignment: CDR1 MNHEY and CDR2 SMNVEV (reference sequence). The CDR3 is made up of 13 amino acids. Trimming took 2 bases from V and 8 from J, leaving 10 bases between them. Here the CDR3 DNA reads TGTGCCAGCAGTTTAGACGGGGGACACACCATATATTTT. Its translation is CASSLDGGHTIYF.

The chain joins TRBV7-6 to TRBJ2-1; TRBD2 might be the D (5 bases). CDR3 length equals 15 residues. Germline CDR1 and CDR2: SGHVS and FNYEAQ. V was trimmed by 1 base and J by 5 bases, leaving 12 bases between them. The CDR3 DNA reads TGTGCCAGCAGCTTAGTGGCGGGCCAGAACAATGAGCAGTTCTTC. It is translated as CASSLVAGQNNEQFF.

The V gene is TRBV4-2, the J gene TRBJ2-3; the match to TRBD2 covers 11 bases. This CDR3 has 17 residues. The ends lost 1 base at V and 0 bases at J; junction bases unmatched: 3. Germline assignment: CDR1 LGHNA and CDR2 YNFKEQ. In DNA, the CDR3 is TGTGCCAGCAGCCAAGGTCTAGCGGGAGGAAGCACAGATACGCAGTATTTT. Translating it yields CASSQGLAGGSTDTQYF.

This chain connects TRBV7-8 to TRBJ1-1, with unresolved D. Trimming shortened V by 5 bases and J by 8 bases, and 9 bases separated the two germline ends. CDR3 length: 11 amino acids. Germline-derived CDR1 and CDR2 are SGHVS and FQNEAQ. The CDR3 nucleotides read TGTGCCAGCAGCCAAGTCGCGGAAGCTTTCTTT. As protein: CASSQVAEAFF.

The gene calls are TRBV15 and TRBJ1-5; possible D gene TRBD1, 5 bases. The CDR3 has 17 residues. Looked up from germline, CDR1 is LNHNV and CDR2 is YYDKDF (reference sequence). Deletions cut 3 bases from V and 3 bases from J, with 18 bases between. The CDR3, as DNA: TGTGCCACCAGCAGGGGCCCCGCAGGGAGGGACAATCAGCCCCAGCATTTT. Translation: CATSRGPAGRDNQPQHF.

V usage is TRBV4-1 and J usage is TRBJ1-2; D uncertain. From germline, CDR1 is MGHRA and CDR2 YSYEKL. Trimming removed 0 bases at V and 4 bases at J, with 15 bases between. CDR3 length: 16 amino acids. The CDR3 protein is CASSQEWTIGSYGYTF. The CDR3 coding sequence is TGCGCCAGCAGCCAAGAATGGACCATCGGGAGCTATGGCTACACCTTC.

The CDR3 region has the DNA TGTGCCAGCAGCCAATATTCCGGGCAGGGTGAAATAAGGAGGAACACTGAAGCTTTCTTT. This sequence encodes CASSQYSGQGEIRRNTEAFF. This chain joins TRBV16 and TRBJ1-1; perhaps TRBD1 as D (5 bases). The germline V gene encodes CDR1 KGHSY and CDR2 FQNENV. The V end lost 1 base, the J end lost 1 base, and 25 bases lay between the germline ends. The CDR3 runs 20 residues.

The rearrangement links TRBV30 to TRBJ2-7, with 10 positions matching TRBD1. Germline loops: CDR1 GTSNPN, CDR2 SVGIG (reference sequence). Trimming removed 2 bases from V and 3 bases from J; junction bases left unmatched: 4. This CDR3 contains 14 residues. In nucleotides, the CDR3 is TGTGCCTGGAGTATAGGGACAGGGGACTACGAGCAGTACTTC. This gives the protein CAWSIGTGDYEQYF.

This clone showed up just once. CDR3 coding DNA: TGTGCCAGCAGTTTGAGGTTTCAAGAGACCCAGTACTTC. Its protein is CASSLRFQETQYF. The chain joins TRBV27 to TRBJ2-5, with unresolved D. V was trimmed by 3 bases and J by 2 bases, leaving 7 bases between them. The CDR3 contains 13 residues. The germline V gene has CDR1 MNHEY and CDR2 SMNVEV (reference sequence).

The sample holds one count of this clone. The chain has TRBV6-5 and TRBJ2-5, with 12 nucleotides matching TRBD2. This CDR3 has 16 residues. V gave up 0 bases and J gave up 2 bases; unmatched junction bases: 1. The germline CDR1 and CDR2 sequences are MNHEY and SVGAGI. The CDR3 region is CASSYSTSGRQETQYF. The CDR3 DNA reads as TGTGCCAGCAGTTACTCGACTAGCGGGAGACAAGAGACCCAGTACTTC.

V is TRBV28 and J is TRBJ1-2; D is possibly TRBD1 (6 bases). V lost 3 bases to trimming and J lost 7 bases, with 12 bases between them. The germline gives CDR1 MDHEN, CDR2 SYDVKM. The CDR3 loop spans 13 amino acids. In DNA form, the CDR3 reads TGTGCCAGCAGTTTGGGGGGGGCAGGTGGCTACACCTTC. Translating gives CASSLGGAGGYTF.

The V gene is TRBV12-3 or TRBV12-4, the J gene TRBJ1-1; D unclear. The V end lost 1 base, the J end lost 7 bases, and 10 bases lay between the germline ends. CDR3 length equals 13 residues. The CDR3 spells CASSLDRTLEAFF. CDR3 in DNA: TGTGCCAGCAGTTTAGACAGAACTCTTGAAGCTTTCTTT.

The chain is built from TRBV6-5 and TRBJ1-3; TRBD1 matches 10 bases. Germline CDR1 and CDR2: MNHEY and SVGAGI. The CDR3 is made up of 15 amino acids. J gave up 4 bases and V 9 bases, and 9 bases lay outside the gene matches. The CDR3 protein is CASIPGQGLGNTIYF. CDR3 bases: TGTGCCAGTATTCCGGGACAGGGGTTAGGAAACACCATATATTTT.

This clone appeared a single time. The rearrangement uses TRBV14 and TRBJ2-1; 8 bases agree with TRBD2. V was pared by 1 base and J by 1 base, with 9 bases of the junction left unmatched. The CDR3 extends over 18 amino acids. Germline values: CDR1 SGHDN, CDR2 FVKESK. The CDR3 bases are TGTGCCAGCAGCCAAGGGACTAGCTGGAGAACGTCCTACAATGAGCAGTTCTTC. Protein: CASSQGTSWRTSYNEQFF.

The chain links TRBV21-1 to TRBJ1-1; the table's D call, TRBD1, was not checked against the DNA. TRBV21-1 is a listed pseudogene. The CDR3 is 18 residues long. In DNA, the CDR3 is TGTGCCAGCAGCCATAATAAGCAGGGGGAGAAAGAAAACACTGAAGCTTTCTTT. Its protein is CASSHNKQGEKENTEAFF.

The genes are TRBV24-1 and TRBJ2-5; D remains unclear. There are 13 residues in the CDR3. Looked up from germline, CDR1 is KGHDR and CDR2 is SFDVKD. Trimming removed 3 bases from V and 5 bases from J, with 9 bases in between. The CDR3: CATSDLRRETQYF. Written as DNA, the CDR3 is TGTGCCACCAGTGATCTGAGGCGGGAGACCCAGTACTTC.

J is TRBJ2-1 and V is TRBV18, with 7 bases that match TRBD2. CDR3 size: 15 residues. Germline CDR1 reads KGHSH; CDR2 reads LQKENI. J gave up 2 bases and V 5 bases, and 6 bases lay outside the gene matches. The CDR3 DNA reads as TGTGCCAGCTCATTGAGCGGGACCACCTACAATGAGCAGTTCTTC. As protein: CASSLSGTTYNEQFF.

The sample holds a few counts of this clone. This sequence joins TRBV29-1 and TRBJ1-1; D ambiguous. The V end was cut by 7 bases, the J end by 0 bases, with 12 bases between. The germline CDR1 and CDR2 sequences are SQVTM and ANQGSEA. The CDR3 contains 13 residues. CDR3: CSAKEGLNTEAFF. The CDR3 DNA sequence: TGCAGCGCCAAGGAGGGCCTGAACACTGAAGCTTTCTTT.

V and J are TRBV29-1 and TRBJ1-1; D is perhaps TRBD1 (5 bases). CDR1 SQVTM and CDR2 ANQGSEA come from the germline V gene. This CDR3 has 14 residues. V was trimmed by 5 bases and J by 1 base, leaving 14 bases between them. This CDR3 reads CSVIAQGGNTEAFF. The CDR3 DNA reads TGCAGCGTTATAGCGCAGGGAGGGAACACTGAAGCTTTCTTT.

The chain employs TRBV27 and TRBJ2-2; D remains unclear. Trimming took 2 bases from V and 0 from J, leaving 16 bases between them. The CDR3 runs to 18 residues. Germline V lookup: CDR1 MNHEY, CDR2 SMNVEV (reference sequence). The CDR3 is CASSLDSTFISNTGELFF. CDR3 in DNA: TGTGCCAGCAGTTTAGACTCAACTTTTATATCGAACACCGGGGAGCTGTTTTTT.